These 9 T cell receptor beta chains share one sample of origin, sequenced in a study of T cells expressing NK-cell markers. TCRdb reprocessed the 5' RACE reads, with one entry per CDR3 protein and no DNA. In total, the table holds more than 120,000 distinct CDR3 sequences. Sample: blood T cells: a sorted CD56 or NKG2C T cell subset, CD4+ or CD8+ T cells, or bulk PBMC T cells (not recorded which). The receptors stem from a man aged 18 to 30 in good health.

The genes are TRBV5-1 and TRBJ2-1; TCRdb proposes TRBD1, but this gene call is untestable without DNA. From germline, CDR1 is SGHRS and CDR2 YFSETQ. CDR3 length: 17 residues. CDR3 residues: CASSAADSGPDYNEQFF.

The chain recombines TRBV27 with TRBJ2-5; TCRdb proposes TRBD1, but this gene call is untestable without DNA. Per the germline V gene, CDR1 is MNHEY and CDR2 is SMNVEV (reference sequence). CDR3 length: 15 amino acids. CDR3: CASSPDDGGAETQYF.

V is TRBV20-1 and J is TRBJ2-5; the D call of TRBD2 rests on TCRdb alone, since no DNA is present to check it. Germline V gene data show CDR1 as DFQATT and CDR2 as SNEGSKA (reference sequence). CDR3 size: 16 residues. The CDR3 loop is CSARDSLAGGRETQYF.

The V and J genes are TRBV28 and TRBJ2-2; TCRdb's D call of TRBD1 is untestable without DNA. The CDR3 loop spans 16 amino acids. Germline V gene lookup returns CDR1 MDHEN and CDR2 SYDVKM. The CDR3 reads CASSLGRDGDHGELFF.

V and J are TRBV15 and TRBJ1-5; TCRdb's D gene call, TRBD1, goes unchecked for lack of DNA. The CDR3 sequence is 15 residues long. Germline-derived CDR1 and CDR2 are LNHNV and YYDKDF (reference sequence). Here the CDR3 reads CATSRYKIGAQPQHF.

The V gene is TRBV12-3 or TRBV12-4, the J gene TRBJ2-7; without DNA, the TCRdb call of TRBD1 cannot be checked. The length of the CDR3 is 14 residues. CDR3 region: CASSPDRGGNEQYF.

The rearrangement uses TRBV11-2 and TRBJ2-1; with no DNA, the TCRdb D assignment of TRBD1 cannot be verified. Germline values: CDR1 SGHAT, CDR2 FQNNGV. This CDR3 region has 14 residues. The CDR3 region is CASSAAPDFGEQFF. The entire variable domain, with the rest obtained from reference TRBV11-2 and TRBJ2-1, is as follows: EAGVAQSPRYKIIEKRQSVAFWCNPISGHATLYWYQQILGQGPKLLIQFQNNGVVDDSQLPKDRFSAERLKGVDSTLKIQPAKLEDSAVYLCASSAAPDFGEQFFGPGTRLTVL.

The chain combines TRBV6-5 with TRBJ2-3; TCRdb names TRBD1, which stays unverified in the absence of DNA. CDR1 and CDR2 from the germline V gene are MNHEY and SVGAGI. The CDR3 totals 16 residues. Here the CDR3 reads CASSYTRQGGADTQYF.

The chain employs TRBV23-1 and TRBJ2-3; TCRdb outputs TRBD1, but without DNA this stays unchecked. TRBV23-1 is known as an ORF, though its function is uncertain. This CDR3 has 17 residues. CDR3: CASSSGTGGDRTDTQYF.